Following are 8 T cell receptor beta chains from one sample sequenced in a study of blood T cell repertoires in COVID-19. Generated by immunoSEQ multiplex PCR, the TCRdb table keeps only in-frame clones and is missing some. The sample yields 200,000 or so clones, about nine tenths seen once. Material: PBMCs or T cells enriched from blood (not recorded which). The receptors come from a woman aged 25 to 39 who had recovered from COVID-19.

V and J are TRBV7-4 and TRBJ2-5, with 7 bases lining up with TRBD1. Trimming took 5 bases from V and 4 from J; bases not matched to a gene: 7. In germline, CDR1 is SGHVT, CDR2 SQSDAQ. CDR3 length equals 14 residues. CDR3 nucleotide sequence: TGTGCCAGCAGCCCGACCCGACAGGGAGAGACCCAGTACTTC. The encoded protein is CASSPTRQGETQYF.

This sequence joins TRBV2 and TRBJ1-2, with 10 bases matching TRBD1. There are 16 residues in the CDR3. The germline V gene has CDR1 SNHLY and CDR2 FYNNEI. With V trimmed by 7 bases and J by 2 bases, 10 bases remained unmatched. The CDR3 reads CASIRDRGAINYGYTF. The CDR3 nucleotides are TGTGCCAGCATCCGGGACAGGGGAGCGATCAACTATGGCTACACCTTC.

The rearrangement uses TRBV7-2 and TRBJ1-2, with 9 bases that match TRBD1. Germline V CDR1 and CDR2: SGHTA, FQGNSA. This CDR3 has 14 residues. V lost 4 bases and J lost 7; bases outside the gene matches: 7. CDR3 sequence reads: CASSSQGALGGYTF. The CDR3 DNA is TGTGCCAGCAGCTCACAGGGGGCGCTTGGTGGCTACACCTTC.

This clone was seen more than once but under ten times. The chain combines TRBV4-1 with TRBJ1-2; 8 nucleotides agree with TRBD1. V gave up 1 base and J gave up 8 bases; unmatched junction bases: 15. The CDR3 totals 17 residues. The germline CDR1 and CDR2 sequences are MGHRA and YSYEKL. CDR3 bases: TGCGCCAGCAGCCAAGTCCCGGGACAGGCATCGGATGTAGGCTACACCTTC. It specifies CASSQVPGQASDVGYTF.

This chain links TRBV18 with TRBJ1-1; D is undetermined. The V gene's germline CDR1 is KGHSH and CDR2 LQKENI. This CDR3 is 14 amino acids long. V lost 0 bases and J 0 bases, leaving 5 bases between the germline ends. CDR3 nucleotide sequence: TGTGCCAGCTCACCACCCCAAATGAACACTGAAGCTTTCTTT. Protein product: CASSPPQMNTEAFF.

About this clone: In the same sample, other DNA sequences code for this CDR3. The chain is built from TRBV7-3 and TRBJ2-2; TRBD2 matches at 15 bases. There are 16 residues in the CDR3. J gave up 4 bases and V 3 bases, and 0 bases lay outside the gene matches. Germline V CDR1 and CDR2: SGHTA, FQGTGA. The CDR3 DNA reads TGTGCCAGCAGCTTGGGACTAGCGGGGGGCACCGGGGAGCTGTTTTTT. Protein: CASSLGLAGGTGELFF.

The chain links TRBV6-5 to TRBJ1-2, with 9 bases lining up with TRBD1. Per germline, CDR1 MNHEY and CDR2 SVGAGI. The V gene end was trimmed by 0 bases and the J gene end by 7 bases; junction bases not matched to a gene: 3. The CDR3 is 14 amino acids. The CDR3 spells CASSYSQGARGYTF. The CDR3 nucleotides read TGTGCCAGCAGTTACTCACAGGGGGCGCGTGGCTACACCTTC.

The chain combines TRBV6-1 with TRBJ1-1; D gene uncertain. The V and J ends lost 2 bases and 4 bases respectively, with 14 bases between them. CDR3 length equals 15 residues. From germline, CDR1 is MNHNS and CDR2 SASEGT. Written as DNA, the CDR3 is TGTGCCAGCAGTGAAAGAAGAGATGTCGGCACTGAAGCTTTCTTT. Translated: CASSERRDVGTEAFF.